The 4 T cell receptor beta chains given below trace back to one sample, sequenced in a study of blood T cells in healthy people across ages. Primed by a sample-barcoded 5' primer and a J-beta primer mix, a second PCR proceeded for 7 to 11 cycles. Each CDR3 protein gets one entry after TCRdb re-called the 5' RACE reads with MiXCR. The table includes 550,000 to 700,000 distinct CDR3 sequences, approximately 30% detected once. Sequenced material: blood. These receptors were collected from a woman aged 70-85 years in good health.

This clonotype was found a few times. The CDR3 loop reads CASSEIEGRGAGYTF. The CDR3, as DNA: TGTGCCAGCAGTGAGATAGAGGGCAGGGGAGCTGGCTACACCTTC. The chain links TRBV2 to TRBJ1-2, with a possible D match to TRBD1 (6 bases). The CDR3 is 15 residues long. Looked up from germline, CDR1 is SNHLY and CDR2 is FYNNEI. Trimming took off 3 bases at V and 7 bases at J, with 18 bases between the two ends.

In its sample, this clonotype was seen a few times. The CDR3 region has the DNA TGCGCCAGCAGTGAGTGGCGGGGGGCCATCTACAATGAGCAGTTCTTC. This translates into CASSEWRGAIYNEQFF. The chain links TRBV10-2 to TRBJ2-1, with 8 bases fitting TRBD2. The CDR3 runs to 16 residues. The trim removed 1 base at V and 3 bases at J, leaving 5 bases unmatched. The germline V gene has CDR1 WSHSY and CDR2 SAAADI.

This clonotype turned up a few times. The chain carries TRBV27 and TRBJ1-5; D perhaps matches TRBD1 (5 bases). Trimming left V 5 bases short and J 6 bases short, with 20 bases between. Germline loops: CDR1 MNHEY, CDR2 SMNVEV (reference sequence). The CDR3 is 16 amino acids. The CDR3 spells CASSPPSWGIGQPQHF. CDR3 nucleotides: TGTGCCAGCAGTCCACCATCATGGGGGATAGGTCAGCCCCAGCATTTT.

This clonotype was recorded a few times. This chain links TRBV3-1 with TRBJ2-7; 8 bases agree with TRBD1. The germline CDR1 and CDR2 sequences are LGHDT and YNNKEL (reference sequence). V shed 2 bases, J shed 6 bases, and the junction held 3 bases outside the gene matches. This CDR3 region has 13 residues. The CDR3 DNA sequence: TGTGCCAGCAGCCAACAGGGGGCGCGCGAGCAGTACTTC. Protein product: CASSQQGAREQYF.